The source of this TCR beta chain is a study of T cells after yellow fever vaccination. Findings and limits, study-wide: The secondary response was weaker, and its peak arrived faster, on day 5 versus 15. FACS-sorted repertoires could harbor abundant contaminating bulk-population clonotypes. There was a small share of clonotypes that showed up in both the CD4 and CD8 compartments. Post-booster repertoires contained most primary-vaccination clones again (roughly 96% CD4, approximately 86% CD8).

In TCRdb, the 5' RACE reads were re-called with MiXCR into one record per CDR3 protein. The table has 120,000 or so distinct CDR3 sequences, 8% to 10% seen once. Germline V gene data show CDR1 as SEHNR and CDR2 as FQNEAQ (reference sequence). The CDR3 is made up of 14 amino acids. Deletions cut 5 bases from V and 2 bases from J, with 9 bases between. This clonotype has just a few counts. Its antigen is unidentified. This sample comprised CD8+ T cells sorted from PBMCs, obtained on the day of the yellow fever booster vaccination. This clonotype originated in a man aged 18-30 years who received the YFV17D yellow fever vaccine. The V and J genes are TRBV7-9 and TRBJ2-2; no firm D call. CDR3 in amino acids: CASSVRVNTGELFF. CDR3 in DNA: TGTGCCAGCAGCGTAAGGGTAAACACCGGGGAGCTGTTTTTT.